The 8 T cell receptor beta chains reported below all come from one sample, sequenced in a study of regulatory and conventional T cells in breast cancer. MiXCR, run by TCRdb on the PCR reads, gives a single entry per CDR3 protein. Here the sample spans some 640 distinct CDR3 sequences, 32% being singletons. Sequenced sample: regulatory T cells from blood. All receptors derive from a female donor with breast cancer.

CDR3 region: CASSPWGGPSGANVLTF. The CDR3 DNA follows: TGTGCCAGCAGCCCGTGGGGTGGGCCCTCTGGGGCCAACGTCCTGACTTTC. The chain has TRBV5-8 and TRBJ2-6; D not certain. The CDR3 spans 17 residues. Trimming stripped 4 bases from V and 0 bases from J, with 14 bases between. Germline-derived CDR1 and CDR2 are SGHTS and YDEGEE.

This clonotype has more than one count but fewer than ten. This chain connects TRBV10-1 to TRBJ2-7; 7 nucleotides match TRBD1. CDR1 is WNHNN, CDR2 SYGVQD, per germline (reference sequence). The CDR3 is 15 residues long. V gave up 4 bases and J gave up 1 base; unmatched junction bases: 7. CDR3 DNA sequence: TGCGCCAGCAGTGGTGGACAGGACCGTTCCTACGAGCAGTACTTC. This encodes CASSGGQDRSYEQYF.

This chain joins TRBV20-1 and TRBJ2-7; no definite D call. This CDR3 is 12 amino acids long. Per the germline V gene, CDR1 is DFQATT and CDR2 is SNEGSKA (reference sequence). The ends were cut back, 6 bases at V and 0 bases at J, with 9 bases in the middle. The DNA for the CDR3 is TGCAGTGCGAGCCCAGACTCCTACGAGCAGTACTTC. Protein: CSASPDSYEQYF.

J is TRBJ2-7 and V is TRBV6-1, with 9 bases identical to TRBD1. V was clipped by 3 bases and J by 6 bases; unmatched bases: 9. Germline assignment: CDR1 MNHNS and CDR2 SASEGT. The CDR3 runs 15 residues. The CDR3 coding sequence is TGTGCCAGCAGTGACTCCGGGACAGGGTATAGCGAGCAGTACTTC. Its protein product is CASSDSGTGYSEQYF.

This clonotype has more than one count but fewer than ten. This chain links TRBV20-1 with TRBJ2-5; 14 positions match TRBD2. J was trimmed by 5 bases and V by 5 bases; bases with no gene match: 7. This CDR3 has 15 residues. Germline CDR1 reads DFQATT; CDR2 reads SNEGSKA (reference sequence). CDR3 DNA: TGCAGTGCTCCAGGGACTAGCGGGAGTCTCGAGACCCAGTACTTC. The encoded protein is CSAPGTSGSLETQYF.

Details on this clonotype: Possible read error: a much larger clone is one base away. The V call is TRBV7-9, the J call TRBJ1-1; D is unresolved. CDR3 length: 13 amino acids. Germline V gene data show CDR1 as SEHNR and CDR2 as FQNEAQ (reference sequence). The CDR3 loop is CAGSLWGNTEAFF. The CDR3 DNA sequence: TGTGCCGGCAGCTTATGGGGGAACACTGAAGCTTTCTTT.

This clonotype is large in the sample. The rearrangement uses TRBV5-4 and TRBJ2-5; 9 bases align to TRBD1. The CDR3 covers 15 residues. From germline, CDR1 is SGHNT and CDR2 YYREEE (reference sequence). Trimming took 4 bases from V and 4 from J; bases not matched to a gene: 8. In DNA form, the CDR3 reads TGTGCCAGCAGCCTACCGGGACAGGGATCAGAGACCCAGTACTTC. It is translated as CASSLPGQGSETQYF.

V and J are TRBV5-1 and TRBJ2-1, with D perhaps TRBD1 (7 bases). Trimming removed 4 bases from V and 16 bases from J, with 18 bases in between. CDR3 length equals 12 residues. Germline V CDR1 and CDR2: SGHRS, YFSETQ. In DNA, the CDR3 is TGCGCCAGCAGCACAGAAGGAGGGGGCGGATTCTTC. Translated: CASSTEGGGGFF.